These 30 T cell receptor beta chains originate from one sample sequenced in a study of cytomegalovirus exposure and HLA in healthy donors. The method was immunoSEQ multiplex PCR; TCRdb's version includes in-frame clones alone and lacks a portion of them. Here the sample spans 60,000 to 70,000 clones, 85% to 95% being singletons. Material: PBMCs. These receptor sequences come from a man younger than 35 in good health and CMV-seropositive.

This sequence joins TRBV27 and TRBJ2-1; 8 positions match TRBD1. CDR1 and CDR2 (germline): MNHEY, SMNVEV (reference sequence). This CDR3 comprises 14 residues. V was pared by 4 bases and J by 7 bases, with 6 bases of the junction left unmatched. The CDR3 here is CASSSGQGRNEQFF. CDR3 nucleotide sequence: TGTGCCAGCAGTTCCGGACAGGGTCGAAATGAGCAGTTCTTC.

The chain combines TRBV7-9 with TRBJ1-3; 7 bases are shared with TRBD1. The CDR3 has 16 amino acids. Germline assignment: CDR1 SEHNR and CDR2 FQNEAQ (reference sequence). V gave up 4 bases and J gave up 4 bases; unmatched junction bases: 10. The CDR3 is CASSSPITGAGNTIYF. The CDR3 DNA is TGTGCCAGCAGCTCACCAATAACAGGGGCAGGAAACACCATATATTTT.

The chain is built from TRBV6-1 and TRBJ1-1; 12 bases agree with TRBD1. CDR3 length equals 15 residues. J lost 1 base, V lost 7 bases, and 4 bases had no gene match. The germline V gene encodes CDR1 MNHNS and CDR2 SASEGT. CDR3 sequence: CASTGGQGANTEAFF. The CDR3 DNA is TGTGCCAGCACCGGGGGACAGGGGGCGAACACTGAAGCTTTCTTT.

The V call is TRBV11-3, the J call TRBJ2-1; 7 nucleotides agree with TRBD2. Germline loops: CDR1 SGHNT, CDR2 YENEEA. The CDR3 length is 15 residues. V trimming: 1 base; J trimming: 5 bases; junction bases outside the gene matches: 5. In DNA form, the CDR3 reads TGTGCCAGCAGCTTAGGCGGGAGAAGTGACAATGAGCAGTTCTTC. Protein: CASSLGGRSDNEQFF. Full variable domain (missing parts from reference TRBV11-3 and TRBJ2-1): EAGVVQSPRYKIIEKKQPVAFWCNPISGHNTLYWYLQNLGQGPELLIRYENEEAVDDSQLPKDRFSAERLKGVDSTLKIQPAELGDSAVYLCASSLGGRSDNEQFFGPGTRLTVL.

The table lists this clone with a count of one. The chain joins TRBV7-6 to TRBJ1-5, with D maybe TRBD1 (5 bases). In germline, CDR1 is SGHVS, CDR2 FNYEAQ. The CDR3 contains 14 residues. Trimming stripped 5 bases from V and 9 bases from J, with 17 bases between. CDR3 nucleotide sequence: TGTGCCAGCAGCGAAGACAGAGGCGCTGCGCCCCAGCATTTT. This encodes CASSEDRGAAPQHF.

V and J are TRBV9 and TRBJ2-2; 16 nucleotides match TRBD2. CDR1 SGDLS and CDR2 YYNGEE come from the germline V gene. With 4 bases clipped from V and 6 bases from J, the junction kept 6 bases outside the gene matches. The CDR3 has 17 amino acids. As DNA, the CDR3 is TGTGCCAGCAGCATGGGACTAGCGGGAGGGCCCTCCGGGGAGCTGTTTTTT. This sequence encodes CASSMGLAGGPSGELFF.

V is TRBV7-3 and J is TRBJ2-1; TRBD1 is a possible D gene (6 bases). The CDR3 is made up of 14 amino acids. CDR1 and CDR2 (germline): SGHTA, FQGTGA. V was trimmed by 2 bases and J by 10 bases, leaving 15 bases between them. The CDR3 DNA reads TGTGCCAGCAGCTTACAACAGGGTGAAGGCGAGCAGTTCTTC. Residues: CASSLQQGEGEQFF. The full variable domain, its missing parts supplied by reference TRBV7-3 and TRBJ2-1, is GAGVSQTPSNKVTEKGKYVELRCDPISGHTALYWYRQSLGQGPEFLIYFQGTGAADDSGLPNDRFFAVRPEGSVSTLKIQRTERGDSAVYLCASSLQQGEGEQFFGPGTRLTVL.

This CDR3 reads CASKGSQARAEQYF. The CDR3 coding sequence is TGTGCCAGCAAGGGGTCCCAAGCCCGGGCCGAGCAGTACTTC. The J gene is TRBJ2-7, the V gene TRBV10-3; a possible D gene is TRBD1 (5 bases). Trimming removed 10 bases at V and 6 bases at J, with 22 bases between. This CDR3 is 14 amino acids long. Germline V gene lookup returns CDR1 ENHRY and CDR2 SYGVKD.

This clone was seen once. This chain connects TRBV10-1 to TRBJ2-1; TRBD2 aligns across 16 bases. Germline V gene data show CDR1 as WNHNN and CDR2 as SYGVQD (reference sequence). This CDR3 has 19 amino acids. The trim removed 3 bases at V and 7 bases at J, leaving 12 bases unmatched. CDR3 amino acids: CASSERPGTSGRAENEQFF. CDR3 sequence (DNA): TGCGCCAGCAGTGAACGTCCCGGGACTAGCGGGAGGGCCGAGAATGAGCAGTTCTTC.

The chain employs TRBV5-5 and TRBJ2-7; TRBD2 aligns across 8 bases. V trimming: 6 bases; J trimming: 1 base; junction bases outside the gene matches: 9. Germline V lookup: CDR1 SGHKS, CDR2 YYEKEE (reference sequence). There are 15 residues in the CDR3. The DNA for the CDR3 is TGTGCCAGCAATCCCGGGACTAGGCCATCCTACGAGCAGTACTTC. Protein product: CASNPGTRPSYEQYF. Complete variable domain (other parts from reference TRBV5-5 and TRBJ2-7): DAGVTQSPTHLIKTRGQQVTLRCSPISGHKSVSWYQQVLGQGPQFIFQYYEKEERGRGNFPDRFSARQFPNYSSELNVNALLLGDSALYLCASNPGTRPSYEQYFGPGTRLTVT.

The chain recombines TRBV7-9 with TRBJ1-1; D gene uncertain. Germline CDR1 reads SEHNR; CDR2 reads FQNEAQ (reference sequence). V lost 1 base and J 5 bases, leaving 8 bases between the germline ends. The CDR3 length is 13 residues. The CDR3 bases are TGTGCCAGCAGCTTAGGGGAGGGAACTGAAGCTTTCTTT. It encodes CASSLGEGTEAFF.

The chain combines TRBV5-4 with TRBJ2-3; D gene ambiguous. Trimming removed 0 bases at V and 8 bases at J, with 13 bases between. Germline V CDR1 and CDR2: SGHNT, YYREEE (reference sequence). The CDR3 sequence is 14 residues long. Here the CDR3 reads CASSLEAIRGTQYF. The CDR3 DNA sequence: TGTGCCAGCAGCTTGGAGGCTATCCGAGGTACGCAGTATTTT.

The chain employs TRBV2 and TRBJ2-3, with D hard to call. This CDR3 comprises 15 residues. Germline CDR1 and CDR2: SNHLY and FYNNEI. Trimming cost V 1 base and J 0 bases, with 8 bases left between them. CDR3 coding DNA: TGTGCCAGCAGTGAAGAGGCGGCAAGCACAGATACGCAGTATTTT. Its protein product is CASSEEAASTDTQYF.

The CDR3 coding sequence is TGTGCCACCACTAGGACAGACACCGGGGAGCTGTTTTTT. Translating gives CATTRTDTGELFF. This chain uses TRBV28 with TRBJ2-2, with D perhaps TRBD1 (6 bases). Germline V CDR1 and CDR2: MDHEN, SYDVKM. The CDR3 is made up of 13 amino acids. Trimming cost V 10 bases and J 3 bases, with 12 bases left between them.

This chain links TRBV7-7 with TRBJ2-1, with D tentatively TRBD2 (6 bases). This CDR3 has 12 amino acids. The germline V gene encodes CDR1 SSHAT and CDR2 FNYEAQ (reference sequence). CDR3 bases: TGTGCTAGCGGCGGCTTCAACAATGAGCAGTTCTTC. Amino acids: CASGGFNNEQFF.

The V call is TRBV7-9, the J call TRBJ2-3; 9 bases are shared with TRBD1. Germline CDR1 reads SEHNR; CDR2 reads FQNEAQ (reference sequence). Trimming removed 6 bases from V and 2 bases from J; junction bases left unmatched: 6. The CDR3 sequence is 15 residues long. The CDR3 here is CASRRQGVNTDTQYF. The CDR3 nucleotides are TGTGCCAGCAGACGACAGGGGGTGAACACAGATACGCAGTATTTT.

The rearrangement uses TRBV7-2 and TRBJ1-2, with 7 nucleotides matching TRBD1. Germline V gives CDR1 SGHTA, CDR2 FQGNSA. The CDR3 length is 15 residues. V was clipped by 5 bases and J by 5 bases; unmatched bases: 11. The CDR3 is CASSPPGQTLYGYTF. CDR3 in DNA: TGTGCCAGCAGCCCGCCGGGACAGACTTTATATGGCTACACCTTC.

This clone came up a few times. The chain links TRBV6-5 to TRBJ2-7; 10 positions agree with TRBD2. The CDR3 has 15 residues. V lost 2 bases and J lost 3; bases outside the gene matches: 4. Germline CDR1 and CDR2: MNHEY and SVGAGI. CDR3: CASSYGSSGSYEQYF. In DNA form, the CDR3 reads TGTGCCAGCAGTTACGGGTCTAGCGGGAGCTACGAGCAGTACTTC.

The CDR3 DNA follows: TGTGCCAGCAGCCCTCGGGGAAGAAGCGCCTACGAGCAGTACTTC. Translation gives CASSPRGRSAYEQYF. The chain uses TRBV9 and TRBJ2-7; maybe TRBD2 (5 bases). Trimming removed 4 bases from V and 2 bases from J, with 16 bases in between. CDR1 is SGDLS and CDR2 is YYNGEE in the germline V gene. The CDR3 length is 15 residues.

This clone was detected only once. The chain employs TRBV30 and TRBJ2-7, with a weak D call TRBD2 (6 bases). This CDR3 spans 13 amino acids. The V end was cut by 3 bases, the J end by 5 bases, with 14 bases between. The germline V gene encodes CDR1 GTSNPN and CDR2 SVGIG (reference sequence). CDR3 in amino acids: CAWRSGRINEQYF. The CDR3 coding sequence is TGTGCCTGGAGGTCCGGGAGAATCAACGAGCAGTACTTC.

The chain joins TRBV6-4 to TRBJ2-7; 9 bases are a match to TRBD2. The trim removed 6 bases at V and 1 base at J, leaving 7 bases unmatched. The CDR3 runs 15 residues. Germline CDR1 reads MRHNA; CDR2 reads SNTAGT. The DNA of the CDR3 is TGTGCCAGCAGCCGGGAAGCGGGAGGTTCCTACGAGCAGTACTTC. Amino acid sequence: CASSREAGGSYEQYF.

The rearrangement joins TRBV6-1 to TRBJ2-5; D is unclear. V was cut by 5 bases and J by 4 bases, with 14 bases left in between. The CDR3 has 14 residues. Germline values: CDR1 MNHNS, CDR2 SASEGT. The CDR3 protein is CASSRTTSGETQYF. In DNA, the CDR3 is TGTGCCAGCAGTCGAACTACGTCGGGAGAGACCCAGTACTTC.

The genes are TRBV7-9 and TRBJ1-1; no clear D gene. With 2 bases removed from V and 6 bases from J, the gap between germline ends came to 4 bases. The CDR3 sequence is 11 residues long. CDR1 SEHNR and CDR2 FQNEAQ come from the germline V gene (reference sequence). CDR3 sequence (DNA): TGTGCCAGCAGCTTACTCTCTGAAGCTTTCTTT. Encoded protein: CASSLLSEAFF.

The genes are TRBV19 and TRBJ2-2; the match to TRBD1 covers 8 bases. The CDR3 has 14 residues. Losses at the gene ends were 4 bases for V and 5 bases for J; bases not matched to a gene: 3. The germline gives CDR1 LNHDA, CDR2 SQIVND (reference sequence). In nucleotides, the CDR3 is TGTGCCAGTAGTACTAGGACAGGGACCGGGGAGCTGTTTTTT. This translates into CASSTRTGTGELFF.

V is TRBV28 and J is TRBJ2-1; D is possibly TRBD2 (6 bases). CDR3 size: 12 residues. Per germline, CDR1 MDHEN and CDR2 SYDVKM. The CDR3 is CAGGGSYNEQFF. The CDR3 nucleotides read TGTGCGGGGGGTGGCTCCTACAATGAGCAGTTCTTC.

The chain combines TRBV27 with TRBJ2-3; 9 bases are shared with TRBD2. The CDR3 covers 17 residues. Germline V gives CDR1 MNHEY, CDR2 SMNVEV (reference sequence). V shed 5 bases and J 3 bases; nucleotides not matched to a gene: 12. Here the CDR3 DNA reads TGTGCCAGCAGTATCACAACCGGGACTAGCTTGACAGATACGCAGTATTTT. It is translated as CASSITTGTSLTDTQYF.

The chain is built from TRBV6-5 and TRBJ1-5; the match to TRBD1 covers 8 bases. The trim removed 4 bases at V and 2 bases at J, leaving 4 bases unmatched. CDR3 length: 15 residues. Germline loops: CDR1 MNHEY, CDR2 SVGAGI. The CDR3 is CASSSGGWGNQPQHF. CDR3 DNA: TGTGCCAGCAGTTCAGGGGGCTGGGGCAATCAGCCCCAGCATTTT.

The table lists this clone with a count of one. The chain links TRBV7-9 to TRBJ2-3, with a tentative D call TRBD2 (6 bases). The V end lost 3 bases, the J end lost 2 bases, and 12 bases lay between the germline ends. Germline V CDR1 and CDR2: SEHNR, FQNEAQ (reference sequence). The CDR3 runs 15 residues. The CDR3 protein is CASSLGTSTTDTQYF. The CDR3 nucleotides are TGTGCCAGCAGCTTGGGGACTTCGACCACAGATACGCAGTATTTT.

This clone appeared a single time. CDR3 protein: CASSESGTGVYGYTF. The DNA for the CDR3 is TGTGCCAGCAGTGAATCCGGGACAGGGGTCTATGGCTACACCTTC. The chain uses TRBV25-1 and TRBJ1-2; 10 nucleotides line up with TRBD1. CDR3 size: 15 residues. Germline CDR1 and CDR2: MGHDK and SYGVNS. V lost 1 base and J lost 4; bases outside the gene matches: 3.

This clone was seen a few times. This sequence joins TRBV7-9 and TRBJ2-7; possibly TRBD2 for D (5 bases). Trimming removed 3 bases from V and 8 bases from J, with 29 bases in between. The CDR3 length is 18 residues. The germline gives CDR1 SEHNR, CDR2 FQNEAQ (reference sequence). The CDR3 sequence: CASSFVRGSWYKNTKQYF. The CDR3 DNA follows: TGTGCCAGCAGCTTCGTCCGGGGATCGTGGTACAAAAATACCAAGCAGTACTTC.